This paragraph reports one T cell receptor (beta chain). Only in-frame clones appear in the TCRdb table, and some are missing; sequencing was by immunoSEQ multiplex PCR. This sample has approximately 490,000 clones, with about 90% found just once. Germline V gene sequence: CDR1 MGHRA, CDR2 YSYEKL. V was trimmed by 1 base and J by 2 bases, leaving 12 bases between them. This CDR3 contains 16 residues. This specimen comes from a study of blood T cell repertoires in COVID-19. Study summary: From T cells, B-cell-depleted T cells, or PBMCs came the material, which was cDNA or gDNA.

The clonotype was recovered from a woman aged 18-30 years who had recovered from COVID-19. This chain connects TRBV4-1 to TRBJ1-5; the D gene is possibly TRBD1 (5 bases). The specimen was PBMCs or T cells enriched from blood (not recorded which). The chain's CDR3 is CASSQGRGLGNQPQHF. The CDR3 DNA follows: TGCGCCAGCAGCCAAGGACGGGGGTTGGGCAATCAGCCCCAGCATTTT.